This T cell receptor beta chain was recovered during a study of shared clonotypes between healthy human individuals. Findings and limits, study-wide: The study's rarefaction showed incomplete sorted-subset sequencing despite large depth. Only blood was sampled; tissue repertoires likely differ. Some clonotypes were shared by all four sorted-subset donors, while others were not shared. The non-shared ones had lower generation probabilities than the shared ones.

Germline-derived CDR1 and CDR2 are SQVTM and ANQGSEA. V was shortened by 1 base and J by 12 bases, with 19 bases between the two germline ends. This CDR3 region has 14 residues. A note on this clone: The antigen is not known.

Into CD45RA+ naive and CD45RA-negative memory subsets, the CD4+ cells were split. Profiled with immunoSEQ multiplex PCR; TCRdb holds only in-frame clones, not every one. The sample yields approximately 2,300,000 clones, around 93% seen once. Sequenced: naive CD4+ T cells from PBMCs. The subset denotes: CD45RA+ positively selected. The clonotype was recovered from a man aged 18-30 years in good health. Some clones in this sample may be carry-over from other donors' samples. The chain carries TRBV29-1 and TRBJ2-1, with D possibly matching TRBD1 (5 bases). CDR3 in DNA: TGCAGCGTTGAAGGCCACCGACAGCCCTTAGGGCAGTTCTTC. This sequence encodes CSVEGHRQPLGQFF.